This T cell receptor (beta chain) appears in the sequencing data of a study of early T cells in non-severe SARS-CoV-2 infection. The table lists this clonotype with many counts. One entry per CDR3 protein results from TCRdb running MiXCR on the 5' RACE reads. The repertoire holds under 75,000 distinct CDR3 sequences, with about 13% as singletons. Per the germline V gene, CDR1 is MDHEN and CDR2 is SYDVKM. The CDR3 totals 11 residues. V was clipped by 5 bases and J by 7 bases, with 8 bases between them. The chain employs TRBV28 and TRBJ2-5; unclear D gene. This receptor was identified in an adult who was a healthcare worker with PCR-confirmed SARS-CoV-2 infection or an uninfected control (not recorded which). The sequencing input was whole blood. CDR3 bases: TGTGCCAGCAGTGCAACCTGGACCCAGTACTTC. It translates to CASSATWTQYF. Supplemented by reference TRBV28 and TRBJ2-5, the full variable domain reads DVKVTQSSRYLVKRTGEKVFLECVQDMDHENMFWYRQDPGLGLRLIYFSYDVKMKEKGDIPEGYSVSREKKERFSLILESASTNQTSMYLCASSATWTQYFGPGTRLLVL.